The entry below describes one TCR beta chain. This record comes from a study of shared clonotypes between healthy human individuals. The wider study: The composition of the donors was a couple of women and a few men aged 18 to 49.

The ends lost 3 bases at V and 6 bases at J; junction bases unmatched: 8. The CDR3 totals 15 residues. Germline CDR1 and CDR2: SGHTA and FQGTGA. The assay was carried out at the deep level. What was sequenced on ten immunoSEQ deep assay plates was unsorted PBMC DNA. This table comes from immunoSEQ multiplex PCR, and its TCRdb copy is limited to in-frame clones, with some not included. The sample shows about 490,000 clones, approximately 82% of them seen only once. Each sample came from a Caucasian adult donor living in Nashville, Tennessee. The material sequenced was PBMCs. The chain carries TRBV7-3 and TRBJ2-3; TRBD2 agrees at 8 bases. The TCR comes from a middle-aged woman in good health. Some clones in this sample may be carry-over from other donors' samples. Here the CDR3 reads CASSFSGGRGDTQYF. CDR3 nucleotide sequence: TGTGCCAGCAGCTTTTCGGGAGGGCGTGGGGATACGCAGTATTTT.